This is a list of T cell receptor beta chains from one sample in a study of shared clonotypes between healthy human individuals. Sequencing was performed with immunoSEQ multiplex PCR; in TCRdb, only in-frame clones are kept and a portion is missing. The sample includes around 1.6 million clones, 98% of them seen just once. The sequencing sample was made of naive CD4+ T cells sorted from blood. The receptors originated from a man under 40 in good health. Each CDR3 is given with its conserved first and last residue. The order of the fields is V gene, clone size, J gene, D gene, CDR3 DNA, CDR3 protein. The D gene is left open where the match is weak. A row's size may be missing; if present it is once, few, many or a size class.

v_gene: TRBV18; abundance: once; j_gene: TRBJ2-3; d_gene: NA; CDR3nt: TGTGCCAGCTCACCGGGGAGGAGCACAGATACGCAGTATTTT; CDR3aa: CASSPGRSTDTQYF
v_gene: TRBV9; abundance: NA; j_gene: TRBJ2-1; d_gene: NA; CDR3nt: TGTGCCAGCAGCGTAGCTTTGGGTACCTCCTACAATGAGCAGTTCTTC; CDR3aa: CASSVALGTSYNEQFF
v_gene: TRBV29-1; abundance: NA; j_gene: TRBJ2-4; d_gene: TRBD2; CDR3nt: TGCAGCGTTCGGACCGGCGCGGGAGGACTATCCAAAAACATTCAGTACTTC; CDR3aa: CSVRTGAGGLSKNIQYF
v_gene: TRBV19; abundance: NA; j_gene: TRBJ2-2; d_gene: TRBD2; CDR3nt: TGTGCCAGTTCGACTAGCGGTACGTCGAACACCGGGGAGCTGTTTTTT; CDR3aa: CASSTSGTSNTGELFF
v_gene: TRBV5-1; abundance: NA; j_gene: TRBJ2-1; d_gene: NA; CDR3nt: TGCGCCAGCAGCTTGGCCAGAGTGGGGGTAGATGAGCAGTTCTTC; CDR3aa: CASSLARVGVDEQFF
v_gene: TRBV10-3; abundance: NA; j_gene: TRBJ2-7; d_gene: NA; CDR3nt: TGTGCCACTGGAGTGACTGAGCGGGACGAGCAGTACTTC; CDR3aa: CATGVTERDEQYF
v_gene: TRBV10-2; abundance: NA; j_gene: TRBJ2-7; d_gene: NA; CDR3nt: TGCGCCAGCAGTGAAAGGGGAACTTCCTACGAGCAGTACTTC; CDR3aa: CASSERGTSYEQYF
v_gene: TRBV7-9; abundance: NA; j_gene: TRBJ2-5; d_gene: NA; CDR3nt: TGTGCCAGCAGCCCCTTGGACTCGCAATCAGGGGAGACCCAGTACTTC; CDR3aa: CASSPLDSQSGETQYF
v_gene: TRBV6-6; abundance: NA; j_gene: TRBJ2-1; d_gene: TRBD1; CDR3nt: TGTGCCAGCAGTTCCCCGACAGGGACCTACAATGAGCAGTTCTTC; CDR3aa: CASSSPTGTYNEQFF
v_gene: TRBV5-5; abundance: NA; j_gene: TRBJ2-7; d_gene: TRBD1; CDR3nt: TGTGCCAGCAGCTCGACCGCGACAGGGGTAGGGGAGCAGTACTTC; CDR3aa: CASSSTATGVGEQYF
v_gene: TRBV5-4; abundance: NA; j_gene: TRBJ1-1; d_gene: TRBD1; CDR3nt: TGTGCCAGCGGCCATCAGGGGGCTGACACTGAAGCTTTCTTT; CDR3aa: CASGHQGADTEAFF
v_gene: TRBV15; abundance: NA; j_gene: TRBJ2-5; d_gene: NA; CDR3nt: TGTGCCACCAGCAGCACGGGACTTAGGGGAGAGACCCAGTACTTC; CDR3aa: CATSSTGLRGETQYF
v_gene: TRBV10-2; abundance: NA; j_gene: TRBJ2-5; d_gene: TRBD2; CDR3nt: TGCGCTACCCTTAGCGGGATTAACGCTGAGACCCAGTACTTC; CDR3aa: CATLSGINAETQYF
v_gene: TRBV6-1; abundance: NA; j_gene: TRBJ1-1; d_gene: NA; CDR3nt: TGTGCCAGCAGTGAAGTGGCAGTAACTGAAGCTTTCTTT; CDR3aa: CASSEVAVTEAFF
v_gene: TRBV29-1; abundance: NA; j_gene: TRBJ2-1; d_gene: TRBD1; CDR3nt: TGCAGCGCCGAAGGGGGACAGGGGGCTGACGAGCAGTTCTTC; CDR3aa: CSAEGGQGADEQFF
v_gene: TRBV7-6; abundance: NA; j_gene: TRBJ2-2; d_gene: NA; CDR3nt: TGTGCCAGCAGCTTGATCCCGATTACGGGAGCGAACACCGGGGAGCTGTTTTTT; CDR3aa: CASSLIPITGANTGELFF
v_gene: TRBV7-2; abundance: once; j_gene: TRBJ2-1; d_gene: NA; CDR3nt: TGTGCCAGCAGCTCCCGAAAAGGGTCAGGAGATGAGCAGTTCTTC; CDR3aa: CASSSRKGSGDEQFF
v_gene: TRBV19; abundance: NA; j_gene: TRBJ2-7; d_gene: NA; CDR3nt: TGTGCCAGTAGTAGGGGACGGGCCAACCACTACGAGCAGTACTTC; CDR3aa: CASSRGRANHYEQYF
v_gene: TRBV6-5; abundance: NA; j_gene: TRBJ1-5; d_gene: NA; CDR3nt: TGTGCCAGCAATTACCCGGGGGCGAAGAATCAGCCCCAGCATTTT; CDR3aa: CASNYPGAKNQPQHF
v_gene: TRBV4-1; abundance: NA; j_gene: TRBJ1-2; d_gene: TRBD1; CDR3nt: TGCGCCAGCAGCGACAGGGATCGGGGAGGCTACACCTTC; CDR3aa: CASSDRDRGGYTF
v_gene: TRBV7-3; abundance: NA; j_gene: TRBJ2-7; d_gene: NA; CDR3nt: TGTGCCAGCAGCTTATCACAGCTGACCGCCTACGAGCAGTACTTC; CDR3aa: CASSLSQLTAYEQYF
v_gene: TRBV18; abundance: NA; j_gene: TRBJ2-7; d_gene: NA; CDR3nt: TGTGCCAGCTCACCCCTCGGGAGCCACGAGCAGTACTTC; CDR3aa: CASSPLGSHEQYF
v_gene: TRBV2; abundance: NA; j_gene: TRBJ2-3; d_gene: NA; CDR3nt: TGTGCCAGCAGCGGGACGGGCTACACAGATACGCAGTATTTT; CDR3aa: CASSGTGYTDTQYF
v_gene: TRBV27; abundance: NA; j_gene: TRBJ2-3; d_gene: TRBD2; CDR3nt: TGTGCCAGCAGTTGGTCGGGAGGGAGGACAGATACGCAGTATTTT; CDR3aa: CASSWSGGRTDTQYF
v_gene: TRBV10-3; abundance: NA; j_gene: TRBJ2-7; d_gene: TRBD1; CDR3nt: TGTGCCATCAGTGAGTCGCGTGGGCAGGGGGCTTTATACGAGCAGTACTTC; CDR3aa: CAISESRGQGALYEQYF
v_gene: TRBV6-1; abundance: NA; j_gene: TRBJ1-1; d_gene: TRBD1; CDR3nt: TGTGCCAGCAGTGAACGACAGGGACGAAACACTGAAGCTTTCTTT; CDR3aa: CASSERQGRNTEAFF
v_gene: TRBV5-1; abundance: NA; j_gene: TRBJ2-7; d_gene: TRBD1; CDR3nt: TGCGCCAGCAGCTTGGTAGGGACAGGGGACGGCGAGCAGTACTTC; CDR3aa: CASSLVGTGDGEQYF
v_gene: TRBV25-1; abundance: NA; j_gene: TRBJ2-3; d_gene: TRBD2; CDR3nt: TGTGCCAGTAGCGTAGCGGGAAGTTCGACAGATACGCAGTATTTT; CDR3aa: CASSVAGSSTDTQYF
v_gene: TRBV19; abundance: NA; j_gene: TRBJ2-3; d_gene: TRBD2; CDR3nt: TGTGCCAGTAGTAGCCTAGCGGGAGGGCCGTATACGCAGTATTTT; CDR3aa: CASSSLAGGPYTQYF
v_gene: TRBV5-6; abundance: NA; j_gene: TRBJ2-5; d_gene: NA; CDR3nt: TGTGCCAGCAGCTTGCTTAGCAGCCAAGAGACCCAGTACTTC; CDR3aa: CASSLLSSQETQYF
v_gene: TRBV7-9; abundance: NA; j_gene: TRBJ2-3; d_gene: NA; CDR3nt: TGTGCCAGCAGCCAGGGGTTGTCCCGGGACTTCACAGATACGCAGTATTTT; CDR3aa: CASSQGLSRDFTDTQYF
v_gene: TRBV15; abundance: once; j_gene: TRBJ1-4; d_gene: NA; CDR3nt: TGTGCCACCAAACCAGGGACTGAGAATGAAAAACTGTTTTTT; CDR3aa: CATKPGTENEKLFF
v_gene: TRBV11-2; abundance: NA; j_gene: TRBJ2-7; d_gene: NA; CDR3nt: TGTGCCAGCAGCTTAGTTGACAGTTACTACGAGCAGTACTTC; CDR3aa: CASSLVDSYYEQYF
v_gene: TRBV7-9; abundance: NA; j_gene: TRBJ1-2; d_gene: NA; CDR3nt: TGTGCCAGCAGCACCGCACCTAACTATGGCTACACCTTC; CDR3aa: CASSTAPNYGYTF
v_gene: TRBV30; abundance: once; j_gene: TRBJ2-7; d_gene: NA; CDR3nt: TGTGCCTGGAGTGTGAAATACTCCTACGAGCAGTACTTC; CDR3aa: CAWSVKYSYEQYF
v_gene: TRBV18; abundance: NA; j_gene: TRBJ2-3; d_gene: TRBD2; CDR3nt: TGTGCCAGCTCACCACTCCCCGTGACTAGCGGGATGGGGGTTACGCAGTATTTT; CDR3aa: CASSPLPVTSGMGVTQYF
v_gene: TRBV7-8; abundance: NA; j_gene: TRBJ1-2; d_gene: NA; CDR3nt: TGTGCCAGCAGCACCCCACGATGGTCTGATGGCTACACCTTC; CDR3aa: CASSTPRWSDGYTF
v_gene: TRBV7-2; abundance: NA; j_gene: TRBJ2-1; d_gene: NA; CDR3nt: TGTGCCAGCAGCTTAGGGGGAGGCAATGAGCAGTTCTTC; CDR3aa: CASSLGGGNEQFF
v_gene: TRBV18; abundance: once; j_gene: TRBJ2-5; d_gene: NA; CDR3nt: TGTGCCAGCTCACGATCGTCGGGTTTTGGTGAGACCCAGTACTTC; CDR3aa: CASSRSSGFGETQYF
v_gene: TRBV27; abundance: NA; j_gene: TRBJ2-7; d_gene: TRBD2; CDR3nt: TGTGCCAGCAGTTCTCCAATTGGACCCGGGACTAGACATCGGTACTTC; CDR3aa: CASSSPIGPGTRHRYF
v_gene: TRBV5-1; abundance: NA; j_gene: TRBJ2-7; d_gene: NA; CDR3nt: TGCGCCAGCAGCTCCTCTGCTCACTCGGGGGGCGGCCACGAGCAGTACTTC; CDR3aa: CASSSSAHSGGGHEQYF
v_gene: TRBV28; abundance: NA; j_gene: TRBJ2-5; d_gene: TRBD1; CDR3nt: TGTGCCAGCAGGCGGACAGGTGGAAGTGAGACCCAGTACTTC; CDR3aa: CASRRTGGSETQYF
v_gene: TRBV19; abundance: NA; j_gene: TRBJ1-5; d_gene: NA; CDR3nt: TGTGCCAGTAGTACCACAGGGCCTAGCAATCAGCCCCAGCATTTT; CDR3aa: CASSTTGPSNQPQHF
v_gene: TRBV5-1; abundance: once; j_gene: TRBJ2-1; d_gene: TRBD2; CDR3nt: TGCGCCAGCAGCTTGGGACTAGCGGGAGGAGGTGACAATGAGCAGTTCTTC; CDR3aa: CASSLGLAGGGDNEQFF
v_gene: TRBV20-1; abundance: NA; j_gene: TRBJ2-5; d_gene: NA; CDR3nt: TGCAGTGCAGTGGAAGTCGAGACCCAGTACTTC; CDR3aa: CSAVEVETQYF
v_gene: TRBV5-1; abundance: once; j_gene: TRBJ2-3; d_gene: NA; CDR3nt: TGCGCCAGCAGCTTCTGGGGTAATGCAGATACGCAGTATTTT; CDR3aa: CASSFWGNADTQYF
v_gene: TRBV19; abundance: NA; j_gene: TRBJ1-2; d_gene: NA; CDR3nt: TGTGCCAGTAGTAAGGCCCCCTTGCCTGGCTACACCTTC; CDR3aa: CASSKAPLPGYTF
v_gene: TRBV11-2; abundance: NA; j_gene: TRBJ2-1; d_gene: TRBD2; CDR3nt: TGTGCCAGCAGGACGGGACTAGCTTACAATGAGCAGTTCTTC; CDR3aa: CASRTGLAYNEQFF
v_gene: TRBV2; abundance: NA; j_gene: TRBJ2-7; d_gene: TRBD1; CDR3nt: TGTGCCAGCAGCGCAGACAGGGCAGGGCAGTACTTC; CDR3aa: CASSADRAGQYF
v_gene: TRBV6-1; abundance: NA; j_gene: TRBJ1-3; d_gene: NA; CDR3nt: TGTGCCAGCAGTCCGGGAGCTTACGCAGGAAACACCATATATTTT; CDR3aa: CASSPGAYAGNTIYF
v_gene: TRBV6-6; abundance: NA; j_gene: TRBJ1-1; d_gene: NA; CDR3nt: TGTGCCAGCAGCGCGGCAGGGGTCACTGAAGCTTTCTTT; CDR3aa: CASSAAGVTEAFF
v_gene: TRBV29-1; abundance: NA; j_gene: TRBJ1-3; d_gene: NA; CDR3nt: TGCAGCGCCAGGGGCGGTCTGGGAAACACCATATATTTT; CDR3aa: CSARGGLGNTIYF
v_gene: TRBV9; abundance: NA; j_gene: TRBJ2-1; d_gene: NA; CDR3nt: TGTGCCAGCAGCCCCAGCGTTCCTGGCTTGGGGGAGCAGTTCTTC; CDR3aa: CASSPSVPGLGEQFF
v_gene: TRBV7-8; abundance: NA; j_gene: TRBJ2-7; d_gene: TRBD1; CDR3nt: TGTGCCAGCAGCCCCGGACAGGCCCGGATGCTCTCCTACGAGCAGTACTTC; CDR3aa: CASSPGQARMLSYEQYF